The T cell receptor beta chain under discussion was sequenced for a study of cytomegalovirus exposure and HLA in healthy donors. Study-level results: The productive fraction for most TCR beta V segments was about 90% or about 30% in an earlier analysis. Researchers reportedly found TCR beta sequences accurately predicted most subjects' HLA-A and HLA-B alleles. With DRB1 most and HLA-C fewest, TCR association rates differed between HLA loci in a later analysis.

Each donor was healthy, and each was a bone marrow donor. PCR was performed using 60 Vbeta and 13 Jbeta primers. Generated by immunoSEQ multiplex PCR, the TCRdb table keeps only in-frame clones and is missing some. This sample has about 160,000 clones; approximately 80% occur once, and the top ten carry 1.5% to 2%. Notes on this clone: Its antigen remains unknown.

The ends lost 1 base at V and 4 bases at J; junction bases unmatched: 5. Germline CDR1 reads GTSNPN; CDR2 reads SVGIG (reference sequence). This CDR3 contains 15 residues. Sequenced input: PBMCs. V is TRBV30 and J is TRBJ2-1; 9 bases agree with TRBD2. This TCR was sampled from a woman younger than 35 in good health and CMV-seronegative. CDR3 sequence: CAWSAQSGRYNEQFF. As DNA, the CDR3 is TGTGCCTGGAGTGCTCAAAGCGGGAGGTACAATGAGCAGTTCTTC.